This T cell receptor (beta chain) was documented in a study of blood T cell repertoires in COVID-19. V shed 5 bases, J shed 6 bases, and the junction held 7 bases outside the gene matches. The CDR3 loop spans 15 amino acids. CDR1 and CDR2 (germline): MGHDK, SYGVNS. Libraries were prepared by immunoSEQ multiplex PCR; TCRdb keeps only in-frame clonotypes and omits some of them. The sample includes about 360,000 clones, around nine tenths seen only once; the top ten take about 3%. The sequencing input was peripheral blood. The receptor was isolated from a human donor in a cohort sampled during active COVID-19. J is TRBJ2-3 and V is TRBV25-1, with 11 bases identical to TRBD1. The CDR3 coding sequence is TGTGCCAGCAGTCCACGGACAGGGGGCGCGGATACGCAGTATTTT. This translates into CASSPRTGGADTQYF.